The T cell receptor beta chain under discussion was sequenced for a study of blood T cell repertoires in COVID-19. Study-wide context: The United States, Italy and Spain provided the acute and convalescent COVID-19 samples. PBMCs, B-cell-depleted T cells, or T cells provided the cDNA or gDNA that made up the material.

The germline V gene has CDR1 MNHEY and CDR2 SMNVEV (reference sequence). The junction had 7 bases not matched to a gene; V was cut back by 5 bases and J by 5 bases. The CDR3 covers 16 residues. Under the authors' procedure: Scientists estimated how many nucleated cells there were by amplifying reference gene primers. Repertoires were generated with immunoSEQ multiplex PCR, while TCRdb's copy carries only in-frame clones and drops some. Clonal size and the V and J genes are those of that table, whereas D and trimming came from the DNA. The repertoire holds 35,000 to 50,000 clones, around nine tenths seen once, with roughly 5% in the top ten.

The sample was peripheral blood. The rearrangement joins TRBV27 to TRBJ2-5, with TRBD2 identical over 14 bases. The TCR comes from a human donor in a cohort sampled during active COVID-19. The CDR3 region has the DNA TGTGCCAGCAGTCTCCGACTAGCGGGAGGGGGGGAGACCCAGTACTTC. Protein: CASSLRLAGGGETQYF.